This T cell receptor (beta chain) emerged from a study of T cells after yellow fever vaccination. Study results and limitations: Once the booster was given, most primary-vaccination clones reappeared, at around 96% for CD4 and roughly 90% for CD8. Clonotypes shared by both compartments, CD4 and CD8, made up a small share.

A word on this clonotype: Antigen unknown.

UMIs and a universal primer site were added when TCR cDNA was made by 5'RACE template switching. TCRdb redid the calling of the 5' RACE reads with MiXCR, one entry per CDR3 protein. This table has 360,000 or so distinct CDR3 sequences, 11% appearing once. After removal of 0 bases from V and 0 bases from J, the junction contained 5 bases not matched to a gene. The CDR3 is 17 residues long. Germline loops: CDR1 LGHNA, CDR2 YSLEER. This sequence joins TRBV4-3 and TRBJ2-1, with 7 bases identical to TRBD2. This specimen consisted of PBMCs, obtained on the day of the first yellow fever vaccination. The source is a young man who received the YFV17D yellow fever vaccine. The CDR3 protein is CASSQDLGGSSYNEQFF. CDR3 DNA sequence: TGCGCCAGCAGCCAAGATCTGGGGGGGAGCTCCTACAATGAGCAGTTCTTC.